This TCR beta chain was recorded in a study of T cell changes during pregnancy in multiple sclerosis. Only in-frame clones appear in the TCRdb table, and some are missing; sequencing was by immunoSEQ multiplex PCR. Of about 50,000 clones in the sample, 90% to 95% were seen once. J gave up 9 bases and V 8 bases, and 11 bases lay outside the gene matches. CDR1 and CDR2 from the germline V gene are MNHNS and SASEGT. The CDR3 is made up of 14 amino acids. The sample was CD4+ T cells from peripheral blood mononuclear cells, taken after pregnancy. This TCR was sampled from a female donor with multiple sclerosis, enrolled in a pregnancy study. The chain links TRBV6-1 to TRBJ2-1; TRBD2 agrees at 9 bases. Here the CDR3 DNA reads TGTGCCAGCGAGGGACTAGCCTCGTGGGGTGAGCAGTTCTTC. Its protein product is CASEGLASWGEQFF.